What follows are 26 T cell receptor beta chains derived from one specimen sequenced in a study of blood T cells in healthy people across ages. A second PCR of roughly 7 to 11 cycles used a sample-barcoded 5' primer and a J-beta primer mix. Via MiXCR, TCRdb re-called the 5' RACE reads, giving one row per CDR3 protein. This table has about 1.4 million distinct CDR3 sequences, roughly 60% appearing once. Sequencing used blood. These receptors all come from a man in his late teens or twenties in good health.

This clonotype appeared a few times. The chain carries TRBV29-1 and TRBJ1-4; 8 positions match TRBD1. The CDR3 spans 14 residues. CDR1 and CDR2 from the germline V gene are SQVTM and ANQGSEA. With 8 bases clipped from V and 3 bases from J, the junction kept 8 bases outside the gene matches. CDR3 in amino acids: CSSRGTGANEKLFF. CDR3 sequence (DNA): TGCAGCTCCCGCGGGACAGGCGCTAATGAAAAACTGTTTTTT.

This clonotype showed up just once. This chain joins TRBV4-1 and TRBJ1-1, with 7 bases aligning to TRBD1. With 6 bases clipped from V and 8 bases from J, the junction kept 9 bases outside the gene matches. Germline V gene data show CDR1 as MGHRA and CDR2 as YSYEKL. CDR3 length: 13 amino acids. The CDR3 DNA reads TGCGCCAGCAGGCACACGGAGGGGGCCGAAGCTTTCTTT. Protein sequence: CASRHTEGAEAFF.

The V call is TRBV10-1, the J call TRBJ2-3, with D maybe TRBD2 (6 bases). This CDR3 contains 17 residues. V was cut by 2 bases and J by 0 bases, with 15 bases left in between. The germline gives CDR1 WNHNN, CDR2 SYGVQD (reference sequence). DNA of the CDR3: TGCGCCAGCAGTGAGGCACCCCACAGCGGGAGCACAGATACGCAGTATTTT. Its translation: CASSEAPHSGSTDTQYF.

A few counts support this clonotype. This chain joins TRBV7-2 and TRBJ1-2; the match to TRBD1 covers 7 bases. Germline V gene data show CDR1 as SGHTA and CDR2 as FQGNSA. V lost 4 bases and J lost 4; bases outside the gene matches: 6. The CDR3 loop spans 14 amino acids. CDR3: CASSSSQGFYGYTF. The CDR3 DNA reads TGTGCCAGCAGCTCATCACAGGGGTTCTATGGCTACACCTTC.

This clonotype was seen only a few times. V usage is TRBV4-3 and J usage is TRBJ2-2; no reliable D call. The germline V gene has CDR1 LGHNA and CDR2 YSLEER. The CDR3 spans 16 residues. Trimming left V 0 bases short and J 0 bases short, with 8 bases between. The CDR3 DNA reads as TGCGCCAGCAGCCAAGATGTGGGTTCGAACACCGGGGAGCTGTTTTTT. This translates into CASSQDVGSNTGELFF.

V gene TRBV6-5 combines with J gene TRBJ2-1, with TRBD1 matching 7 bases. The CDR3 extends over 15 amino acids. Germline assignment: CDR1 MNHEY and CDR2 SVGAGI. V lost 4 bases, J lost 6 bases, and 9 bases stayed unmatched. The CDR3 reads CASSSGQVIINEQFF. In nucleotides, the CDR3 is TGTGCCAGCAGTTCCGGACAGGTCATTATCAATGAGCAGTTCTTC.

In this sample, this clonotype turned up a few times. The CDR3 nucleotides read TGTGCCAGCAGACCCCTTGGGGGAGAGCAGTACTTC. Its protein is CASRPLGGEQYF. This chain connects TRBV12-3 or TRBV12-4 to TRBJ2-7; D possibly uses TRBD1 or TRBD2 (5 bases each). The V gene lost 6 bases and the J gene lost 7 bases, with 13 bases spanning the gap. This CDR3 is 12 amino acids long.

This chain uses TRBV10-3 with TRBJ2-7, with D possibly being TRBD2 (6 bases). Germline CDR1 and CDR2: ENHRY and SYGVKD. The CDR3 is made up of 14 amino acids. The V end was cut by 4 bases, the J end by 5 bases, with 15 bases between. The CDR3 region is CAISASEGSDEQYF. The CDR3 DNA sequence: TGTGCCATCAGTGCCTCGGAGGGTTCGGACGAGCAGTACTTC.

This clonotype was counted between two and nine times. This CDR3 reads CASSRVPSNTEAFF. DNA for the CDR3: TGCGCCAGTTCCCGGGTCCCATCGAACACTGAAGCTTTCTTT. The chain has TRBV4-1 and TRBJ1-1; no clear D. The germline gives CDR1 MGHRA, CDR2 YSYEKL. Trimming shortened V by 9 bases and J by 1 base, and 15 bases separated the two germline ends. The CDR3 contains 14 residues.

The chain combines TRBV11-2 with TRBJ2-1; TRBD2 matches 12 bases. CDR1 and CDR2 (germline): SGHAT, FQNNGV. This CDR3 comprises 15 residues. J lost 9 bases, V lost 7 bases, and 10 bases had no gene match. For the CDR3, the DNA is TGTGCCAGCAACCCGACTAGCGGGAGAGCGGCTGAGCAGTTCTTC. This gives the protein CASNPTSGRAAEQFF.

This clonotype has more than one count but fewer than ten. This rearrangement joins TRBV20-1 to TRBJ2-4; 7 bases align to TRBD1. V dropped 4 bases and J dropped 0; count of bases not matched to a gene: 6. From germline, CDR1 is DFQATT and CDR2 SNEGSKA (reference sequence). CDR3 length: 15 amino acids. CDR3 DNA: TGCAGTGCTACTGGACAGGTCAAAGCCAAAAACATTCAGTACTTC. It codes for CSATGQVKAKNIQYF.

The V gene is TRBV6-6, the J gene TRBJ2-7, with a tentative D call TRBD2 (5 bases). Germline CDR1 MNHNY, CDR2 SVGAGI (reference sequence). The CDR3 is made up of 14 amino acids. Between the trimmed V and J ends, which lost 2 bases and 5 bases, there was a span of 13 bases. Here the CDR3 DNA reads TGTGCCAGCAGTTACGGGAGAGGGTTAGACGAGCAGTACTTC. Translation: CASSYGRGLDEQYF.

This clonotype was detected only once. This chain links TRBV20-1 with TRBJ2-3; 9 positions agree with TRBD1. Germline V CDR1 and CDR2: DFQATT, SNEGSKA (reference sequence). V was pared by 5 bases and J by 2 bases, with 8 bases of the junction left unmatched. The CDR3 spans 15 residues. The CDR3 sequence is CSAARDRDVTDTQYF. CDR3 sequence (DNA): TGCAGTGCTGCCCGGGACAGGGATGTCACAGATACGCAGTATTTT.

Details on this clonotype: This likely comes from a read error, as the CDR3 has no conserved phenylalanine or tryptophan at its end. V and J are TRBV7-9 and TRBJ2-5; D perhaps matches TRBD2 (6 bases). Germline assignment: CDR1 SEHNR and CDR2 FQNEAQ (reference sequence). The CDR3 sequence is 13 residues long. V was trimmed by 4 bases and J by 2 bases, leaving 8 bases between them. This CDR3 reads CASSSGTQETQYL. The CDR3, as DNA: TGTGCCAGCAGCTCAGGGACTCAAGAGACCCAGTACTTG.

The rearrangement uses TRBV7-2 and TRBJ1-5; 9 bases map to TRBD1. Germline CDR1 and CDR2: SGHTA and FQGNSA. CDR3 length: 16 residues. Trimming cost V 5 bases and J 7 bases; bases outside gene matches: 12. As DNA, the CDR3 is TGTGCCAGCAGCCCATATTCGGGACAGGGATCCCAGCCCCAGCATTTT. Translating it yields CASSPYSGQGSQPQHF.

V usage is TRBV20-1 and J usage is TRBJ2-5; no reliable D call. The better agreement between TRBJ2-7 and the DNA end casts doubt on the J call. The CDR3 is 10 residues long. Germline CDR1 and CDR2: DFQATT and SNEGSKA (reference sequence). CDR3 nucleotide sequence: TGCAGTGCTGGAAAAAACGAGCAGTACTTC. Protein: CSAGKNEQYF.

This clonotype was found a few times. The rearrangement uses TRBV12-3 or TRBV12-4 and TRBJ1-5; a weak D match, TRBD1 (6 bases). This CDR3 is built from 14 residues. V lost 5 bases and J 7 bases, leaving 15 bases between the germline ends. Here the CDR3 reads CASSGGADGQPQHF. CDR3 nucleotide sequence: TGTGCCAGCAGTGGGGGGGCGGACGGCCAGCCCCAGCATTTT.

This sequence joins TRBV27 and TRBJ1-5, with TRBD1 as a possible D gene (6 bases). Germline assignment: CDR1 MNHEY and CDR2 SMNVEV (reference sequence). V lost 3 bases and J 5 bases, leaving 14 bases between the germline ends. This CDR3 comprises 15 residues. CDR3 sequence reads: CASSFDRSGYQPQHF. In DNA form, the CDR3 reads TGTGCCAGCAGTTTTGACAGGTCGGGATATCAGCCCCAGCATTTT.

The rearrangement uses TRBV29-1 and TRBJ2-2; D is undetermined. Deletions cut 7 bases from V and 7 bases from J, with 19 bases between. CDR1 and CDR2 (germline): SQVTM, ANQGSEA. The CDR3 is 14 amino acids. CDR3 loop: CSARLLILGGELFF. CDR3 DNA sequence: TGCAGCGCCCGCCTGCTAATACTCGGCGGGGAGCTGTTTTTT.

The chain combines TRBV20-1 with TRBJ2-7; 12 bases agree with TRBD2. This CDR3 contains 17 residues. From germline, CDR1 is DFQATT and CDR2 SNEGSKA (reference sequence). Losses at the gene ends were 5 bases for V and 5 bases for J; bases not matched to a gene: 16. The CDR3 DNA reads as TGCAGTGCTCCCCTAGGGGTTACTAGCGGGAGGTCGGACGAGCAGTACTTC. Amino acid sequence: CSAPLGVTSGRSDEQYF.

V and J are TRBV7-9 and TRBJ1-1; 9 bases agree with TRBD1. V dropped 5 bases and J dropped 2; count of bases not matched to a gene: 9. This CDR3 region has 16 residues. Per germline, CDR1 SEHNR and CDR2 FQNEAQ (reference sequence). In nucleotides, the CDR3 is TGTGCCAGCAGCCGGGGCGGGACAGGGTTTAACACTGAAGCTTTCTTT. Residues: CASSRGGTGFNTEAFF.

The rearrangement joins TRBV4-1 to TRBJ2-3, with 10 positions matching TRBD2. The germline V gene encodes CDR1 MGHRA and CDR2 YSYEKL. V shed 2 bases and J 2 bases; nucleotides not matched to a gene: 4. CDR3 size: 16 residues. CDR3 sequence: CASSQLLAGDTDTQYF. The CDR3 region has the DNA TGCGCCAGCAGCCAACTCCTAGCGGGGGACACAGATACGCAGTATTTT.

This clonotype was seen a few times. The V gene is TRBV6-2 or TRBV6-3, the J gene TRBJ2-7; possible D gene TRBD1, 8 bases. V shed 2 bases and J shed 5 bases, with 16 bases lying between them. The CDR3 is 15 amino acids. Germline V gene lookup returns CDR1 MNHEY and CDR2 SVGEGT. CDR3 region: CASSYRQGTMDEQYF. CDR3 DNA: TGTGCCAGCAGTTACCGACAGGGGACTATGGACGAGCAGTACTTC.

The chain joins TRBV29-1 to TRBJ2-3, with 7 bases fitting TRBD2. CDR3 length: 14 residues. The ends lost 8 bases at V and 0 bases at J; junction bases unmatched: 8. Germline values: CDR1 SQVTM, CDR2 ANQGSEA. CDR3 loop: CSPRGVTSTDTQYF. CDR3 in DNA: TGCAGCCCACGGGGGGTAACTAGCACAGATACGCAGTATTTT.

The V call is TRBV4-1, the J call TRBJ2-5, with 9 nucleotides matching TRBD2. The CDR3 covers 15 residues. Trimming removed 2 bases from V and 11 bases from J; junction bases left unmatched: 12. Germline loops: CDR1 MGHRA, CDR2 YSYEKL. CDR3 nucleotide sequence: TGCGCCAGCAGCCAACCCCGGGCGCGGGAGGGAGAACAGTACTTC. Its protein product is CASSQPRAREGEQYF.

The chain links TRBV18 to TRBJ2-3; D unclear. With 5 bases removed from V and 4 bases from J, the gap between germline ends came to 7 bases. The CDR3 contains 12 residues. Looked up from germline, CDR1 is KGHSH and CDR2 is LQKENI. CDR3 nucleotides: TGTGCCAGCTCAGTCCGCGCAGATACGCAGTATTTT. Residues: CASSVRADTQYF.